This is a list of T cell receptor beta chains from one sample in a study of CD8+ T cells in alopecia areata. Only in-frame clones appear in the TCRdb table, and some are missing; sequencing was by immunoSEQ multiplex PCR. The table has about 200,000 clones, 55% to 70% seen once; the top ten hold about 5.5%. The sample here was CD4+ T cells sorted from blood, taken at week 24, from a patient treated with tofacitinib. Source of these receptors: a human donor with alopecia areata. CDR3s include the opening cysteine and the closing phenylalanine or tryptophan. D genes are given only for firm matches. Clone size is not always given. Where it is, it says once, few, many or a class for expanded clones.

TRBV27,few,TRBD1,TRBJ1-1,CASSRDRINTEAFF,TGTGCCAGCAGCCGGGACAGGATTAACACTGAAGCTTTCTTT
TRBV11-2,-,TRBD1,TRBJ2-7,CASSTTGGNEQYF,TGTGCCAGCAGCACTACAGGGGGCAACGAGCAGTACTTC
TRBV7-9,few,TRBD1,TRBJ1-5,CASSSTGNRERQPQHF,TGTGCCAGCAGCTCGACAGGGAATCGGGAAAGACAGCCCCAGCATTTT
TRBV30,few,-,TRBJ1-5,CAWSVQGNQPQHF,TGTGCCTGGAGTGTACAGGGCAATCAGCCCCAGCATTTT
TRBV4-3,-,-,TRBJ2-5,CASSHIGTGQETQYF,TGCGCCAGCAGCCACATCGGTACAGGGCAAGAGACCCAGTACTTC
TRBV10-3,-,TRBD1,TRBJ1-5,CAISESRGPGSSEPQHF,TGTGCCATCAGTGAGTCGAGGGGGCCGGGTTCGAGTGAGCCCCAGCATTTT
TRBV9,-,-,TRBJ2-5,CASSVGRQETQYF,TGTGCCAGCAGCGTTGGCAGACAAGAGACCCAGTACTTC
TRBV9,-,-,TRBJ2-6,CASSGGAGANVLTF,TGTGCCAGCAGCGGAGGGGCAGGGGCCAACGTCCTGACTTTC
TRBV29-1,-,-,TRBJ1-1,CSVSGVYTEAFF,TGCAGCGTTTCCGGAGTCTACACTGAAGCTTTCTTT
TRBV9,-,-,TRBJ2-2,CASSLQTGTGELFF,TGTGCCAGCAGCTTGCAGACGGGTACCGGGGAGCTGTTTTTT
TRBV30,-,TRBD1,TRBJ1-3,CAWVGLPGTGTNTIYF,TGTGCCTGGGTAGGACTCCCAGGGACAGGGACGAACACCATATATTTT
TRBV4-1,-,-,TRBJ2-4,CASSQVGGHLIAKNIQYF,TGCGCCAGCAGCCAAGTTGGCGGACACCTAATAGCCAAAAACATTCAGTACTTC
TRBV9,-,-,TRBJ2-7,CASSVGEHGSYEQYF,TGTGCCAGCAGCGTAGGTGAGCACGGATCCTACGAGCAGTACTTC
TRBV6-5,few,-,TRBJ2-7,CASSGGLSGEQYF,TGTGCCAGCTCGGGCGGCCTCTCCGGCGAGCAGTACTTC
TRBV7-2,-,-,TRBJ2-7,CASSLVAGQGPGEQYF,TGTGCCAGCAGCTTAGTTGCGGGGCAGGGCCCGGGCGAGCAGTACTTC
TRBV4-3,few,TRBD1,TRBJ1-4,CASSQGPQGAGEKLFF,TGCGCCAGCAGCCAAGGGCCCCAGGGGGCAGGTGAAAAACTGTTTTTT
TRBV15,-,-,TRBJ1-1,CATSSGRRRGTEAFF,TGTGCCACCAGCAGCGGGCGACGGAGGGGCACTGAAGCTTTCTTT
TRBV19,-,TRBD1,TRBJ1-1,CAIEDRENTEAFF,TGTGCCATCGAGGACAGGGAGAACACTGAAGCTTTCTTT
TRBV7-9,-,-,TRBJ2-5,CASSQTETQYF,TGTGCCAGCAGCCAGACGGAGACCCAGTACTTC
TRBV9,-,-,TRBJ2-3,CASSINGGSTDTQYF,TGTGCCAGCAGCATAAATGGGGGAAGCACAGATACGCAGTATTTT
TRBV29-1,-,TRBD2,TRBJ2-1,CSVESELAGRDEQFF,TGCAGCGTTGAATCGGAACTAGCGGGACGGGATGAGCAGTTCTTC
TRBV5-4,once,-,TRBJ1-2,CASSQGGGINYGYTF,TGTGCCAGCAGCCAAGGGGGGGGGATAAACTATGGCTACACCTTC
TRBV5-1,-,-,TRBJ1-1,CASSGAGTRNTEAFF,TGCGCCAGCAGCGGGGCGGGGACAAGGAACACTGAAGCTTTCTTT
TRBV28,-,-,TRBJ2-7,CASSSSTYEQYF,TGTGCCAGCAGTTCCAGTACCTACGAGCAGTACTTC
TRBV29-1,-,-,TRBJ1-2,CSVDAYGYTF,TGCAGCGTTGACGCTTATGGCTACACCTTC
TRBV4-2,-,-,TRBJ1-5,CASSQDLIRYNQPQHF,TGTGCCAGCAGCCAAGATCTCATCAGATATAATCAGCCCCAGCATTTT
TRBV6-5,-,-,TRBJ2-2,CASSYRGRMNTGELFF,TGTGCCAGCAGTTACCGGGGACGGATGAACACCGGGGAGCTGTTTTTT
TRBV6-5,-,-,TRBJ1-2,CASSYGGPDYGYTF,TGTGCCAGCAGTTACGGGGGGCCGGACTATGGCTACACCTTC
TRBV4-2,-,TRBD1,TRBJ2-3,CASSQDRAKSVLF,TGTGCCAGCAGCCAGGACAGGGCAAAATCTGTCCTTTTT
TRBV5-6,few,TRBD1,TRBJ2-1,CASSFRQGVVNEQFF,TGTGCCAGCAGCTTCCGACAGGGGGTTGTCAATGAGCAGTTCTTC
TRBV29-1,once,-,TRBJ1-5,CSVREGVGAYSNQPQHF,TGCAGCGTTCGGGAGGGTGTAGGGGCCTATAGCAATCAGCCCCAGCATTTT
TRBV25-1,-,TRBD1,TRBJ1-5,CASSGQGDQPQHF,TGTGCCAGCAGTGGACAGGGCGATCAGCCCCAGCATTTT